Included here is one TCR beta chain sequence, with context. Its antigen is unknown. Qualities for individual bases were not recorded, and no much larger clone is one base off. The cysteine opens and the phenylalanine closes a CDR3 of 15 amino acids. The entry retains the CDR3 DNA only, 45 bases that are in frame from base 1. V is shortened by 5 bases, J by 9 bases, and the region joining them spans 20 bases. The germline V gene (reference sequence) specifies SEHNR as CDR1 and FQNEAQ as CDR2. The data were obtained in a study of blood T cell repertoires in COVID-19 (dated by TCRdb to 2018 to 2021). Notes on the research overall: The collaborator samples originated in the United States, Italy and Spain and spanned the acute and convalescent phases of COVID-19. Nearly every sample came with metadata listing a de-identified subject ID, COVID-19 status, age in years and sex. The prospective study material was composed of cDNA or gDNA derived from T cells, B-cell-depleted T cells, or PBMCs. Where available, HLA class I and class II types were obtained from metadata supplied by the sample provider rather than from assay-based typing. Subjects who had been exposed to COVID-19, were actively infected with it, or had recovered from it provided the deeply sampled blood TCRbeta repertoires that made up the dataset. The repertoires were released in a freely available public database intended as a resource for research on the immune response to SARS-CoV-2. Samples were obtained from the ongoing ImmuneRACE study (first 160 participants) and from 1,200 or so subjects provided by 6 global collaborators.

The immunoSEQ Assay, a bias-controlled multiplex PCR, was used to amplify TCRbeta CDR3 regions from genomic DNA. Per the authors' processing: Within the assay, amplification of reference gene primers was used to estimate how many nucleated cells each sample contained. Sequence reads were collapsed and filtered to measure the absolute abundance of every unique TCRbeta CDR3 rearrangement. For each sample, productive Simpson clonality was calculated as the square root of Simpson's diversity index over productive rearrangements. TCRdb mirrors the immuneACCESS table, restricted to in-frame sequences. Some clones are absent from its copies; in checked studies, under half trace to an unresolved V gene, and the reason for the others is unknown. V and J calls and clone size follow that table, whereas D and trimming were derived from the DNA. In this sample the table shows 250,000 to 400,000 clones, about 90% of which occur a single time. 5.3% of the sample rests with the top ten.

Study-wide findings and limitations: How much clinical and demographic metadata was included differed by source and by participant, and the metadata was provided uncurated.

Participants in the prospective study were enrolled through a virtual design, were aged about 18 to 100 years, and lived in 20 to 30 United States geographic areas. Cohort assignment in the prospective study relied on participant-reported clinical history from a screening survey and a study questionnaire. Recovered participants in ImmuneRACE Cohort 3 were defined as having two consecutive negative NP/OP PCR tests, clearance from a healthcare professional, or resolution of symptoms. In the prospective study, mobile phlebotomists collected whole blood, serum and a nasopharyngeal or oropharyngeal swab from each participant. Participants in the prospective study had the option to provide additional blood draws and questionnaires over a roughly 2-month period. Before DNA extraction, blood samples from the prospective study were shipped at room temperature or frozen.

The TCR originated in a woman aged 25 to 39 who had recovered from COVID-19. Sequences were obtained from PBMCs or T cells enriched from blood (not recorded which). The rearranged chain carries TRBV7-9 and TRBJ2-4; the D gene is possibly TRBD2, with 5 bases matching. In nucleotides, the sequence is TGTGCCAGCAGCCCAGAAGGGAGAGGGCTAGGCATTCAGTACTTC. Its coded protein is CASSPEGRGLGIQYF.